Listed below are T cell receptor beta chains from one sample, sequenced in a study of T cells after posttransplantation cyclophosphamide. The table came from immunoSEQ multiplex PCR; TCRdb's copy has only in-frame clones and leaves some out. This repertoire holds fewer than 55,000 clones, and none appear only once. The sample was PBMCs. Receptors were obtained from a man aged 40-49 years in good health, CMV-negative, and a related stem cell transplant donor. CDR3s include the opening cysteine and the closing phenylalanine or tryptophan. D genes are given only for firm matches.

j_call d_call v_call cdr3_aa
TRBJ2-3 NA TRBV7-2 CASSLRRHRTDTQYF
TRBJ2-2 NA TRBV6-5 CASSPGVGLAGELFF
TRBJ1-4 TRBD1 TRBV4-3 CASSQVTGRSATNEKLFF
TRBJ2-2 NA TRBV29-1 CSVERRVSGELFF
TRBJ2-7 NA TRBV27 CASSFQGGTYEQYF
TRBJ2-3 NA TRBV5-1 CASSATRGPNTDTQYF
TRBJ2-1 TRBD2 TRBV12-5 CASGLALAGVLEQFF
TRBJ1-6 NA TRBV5-1 CASSENGNSPLHF
TRBJ2-7 TRBD1 TRBV9 CASSFGQGSYEQYF
TRBJ1-2 TRBD1 TRBV9 CASSPRGPLANYGYTF
TRBJ2-5 NA TRBV7-3 CASSLSPQETQYF
TRBJ2-5 TRBD1 TRBV19 CASSIGTGEVKETQYF